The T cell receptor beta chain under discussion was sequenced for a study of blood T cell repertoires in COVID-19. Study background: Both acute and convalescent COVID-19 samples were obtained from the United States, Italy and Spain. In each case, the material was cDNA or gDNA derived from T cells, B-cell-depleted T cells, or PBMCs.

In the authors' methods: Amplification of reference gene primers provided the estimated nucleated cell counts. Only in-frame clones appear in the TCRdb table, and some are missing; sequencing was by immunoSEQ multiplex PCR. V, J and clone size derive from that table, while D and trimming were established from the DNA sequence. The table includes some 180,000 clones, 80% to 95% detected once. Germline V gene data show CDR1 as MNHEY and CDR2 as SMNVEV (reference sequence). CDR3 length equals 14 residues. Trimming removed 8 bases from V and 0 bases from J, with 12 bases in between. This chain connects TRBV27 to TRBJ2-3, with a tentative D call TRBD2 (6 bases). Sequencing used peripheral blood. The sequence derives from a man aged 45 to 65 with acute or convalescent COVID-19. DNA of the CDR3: TGTGCCAGCGGGAGGCAGGCAAGCACAGATACGCAGTATTTT. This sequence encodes CASGRQASTDTQYF.